This record covers a single T cell receptor (beta chain). Its target is unknown. The data are from a study of lymphopenia after photon versus proton radiotherapy. Regarding the study as a whole: Authors raise, but do not show, better survival with proton therapy. In patients who died, overall survival fell as post-nadir TCR diversity dropped more. After the lymphocyte nadir, photon-treated repertoires showed oligoclonal expansion, especially of CD8+ Temra cells.

The method was immunoSEQ multiplex PCR; TCRdb's version includes in-frame clones alone and lacks a portion of them. Here the sample spans around 62,000 clones, less than 85% being singletons. Trimming stripped 7 bases from V and 5 bases from J, with 14 bases between. This CDR3 spans 13 amino acids. CDR1 is MNHEY, CDR2 SVGAGI, per germline. This receptor was obtained from a man aged 60 to 69 with pancreatic cancer. The material was peripheral blood, obtained from a patient treated with proton-based radiotherapy. The chain joins TRBV6-5 to TRBJ2-5, with D maybe TRBD1 (6 bases). This CDR3 reads CASTTGFDETQYF. The DNA for the CDR3 is TGTGCCAGCACCACAGGGTTCGATGAGACCCAGTACTTC.